The clone carrying this T cell receptor (beta chain) was counted between two and nine times. As yet, its antigen is unknown. Germline V lookup: CDR1 ENHRY, CDR2 SYGVKD. The length of the CDR3 is 14 residues. V was cut by 11 bases and J by 1 base, with 16 bases left in between. Every bit of the isolated RNA underwent reverse transcription, so sequencing read expressed TCRB transcripts. Repertoires were generated with immunoSEQ multiplex PCR, while TCRdb's copy carries only in-frame clones and drops some. The sample has some 370,000 clones, over 8.5% seen once. The sample originates from a study of beta chain features in type 1 diabetes. As for the study in general: Similarity in age, gender and cell yields was seen between patients and healthy donors.

Study-level results: Shortening of TCRB CDR3s, moderate but significant, appeared in all four CD4+ subsets of Type 1 diabetes patients.

This clonotype originated in a man aged 25 to 40 with type 1 diabetes. Sequences were obtained from central memory CD4+ T cells from blood. V and J are TRBV10-3 and TRBJ2-3; D remains ambiguous. The DNA for the CDR3 is TGTGCCGTCTCCTCTCCGCAGGGCACAGATACGCAGTATTTT. This encodes CAVSSPQGTDTQYF.